These 20 T cell receptor beta chains came from one sample sequenced in a study of T cells in Graves' hyperthyroidism and ophthalmopathy. TCR beta CDR3 sequences were amplified from RNA transcripts. During a first-round RT-PCR of the TCR CDR3, the HTBI primer set was used. Each CDR3 protein is one row after TCRdb ran MiXCR on the multiplex PCR reads. Of around 200,000 distinct CDR3 sequences in the sample, approximately 15% were seen once. The sample consisted of blood. The receptors were gathered from a woman aged 45-60 years with Graves' hyperthyroidism.

This clonotype was counted a single time. J is TRBJ2-7 and V is TRBV11-1; 9 bases match TRBD2. Looked up from germline, CDR1 is SGHAT and CDR2 is FQDESV (reference sequence). This CDR3 spans 13 amino acids. After removal of 6 bases from V and 7 bases from J, the junction contained 7 bases not matched to a gene. CDR3 protein: CASSWRLADEQYF. CDR3 in DNA: TGTGCCAGCAGTTGGAGACTAGCGGATGAGCAGTACTTC.

This clonotype was found a few times. The genes are TRBV5-5 and TRBJ2-1; D might be TRBD1 (5 bases). CDR3 size: 14 residues. V gave up 6 bases and J gave up 10 bases, with 20 bases separating them. CDR1 and CDR2 from the germline V gene are SGHKS and YYEKEE (reference sequence). The CDR3 sequence: CASTYLRQTLEQFF. The CDR3 region has the DNA TGTGCCAGCACCTATTTGCGACAGACTTTAGAGCAGTTCTTC.

V is TRBV6-1 and J is TRBJ2-7; D possibly corresponds to TRBD1 (5 bases). This CDR3 contains 14 residues. V was pared by 9 bases and J by 4 bases, with 19 bases between. Germline values: CDR1 MNHNS, CDR2 SASEGT. In DNA form, the CDR3 reads TGTGCCAGTCGCCCCCTGGCAGGGAAGTACGAGCAGTACTTC. This sequence encodes CASRPLAGKYEQYF.

The sample holds a few counts of this clonotype. The J gene is TRBJ2-6, the V gene TRBV4-2; 8 nucleotides align to TRBD2. Germline V gene lookup returns CDR1 LGHNA and CDR2 YNFKEQ. The V and J ends lost 6 bases and 3 bases, in that order; junction bases with no gene match: 10. This CDR3 has 17 amino acids. DNA of the CDR3: TGTGCCAGCAGACTACTCGCGGGGGGCGGTGGGGCCAACGTCCTGACTTTC. This gives the protein CASRLLAGGGGANVLTF.

This clonotype has a count of ten or more. The chain joins TRBV20-1 to TRBJ2-3; 7 bases agree with TRBD1. With 0 bases clipped from V and 1 base from J, the junction kept 7 bases outside the gene matches. CDR1 is DFQATT, CDR2 SNEGSKA, per germline (reference sequence). The CDR3 runs to 16 residues. CDR3 amino acids: CSARDWRQGGTDTQYF. CDR3 DNA sequence: TGCAGTGCTAGAGATTGGCGACAGGGCGGCACAGATACGCAGTATTTT.

This clonotype was counted between two and nine times. The rearrangement joins TRBV4-3 to TRBJ1-1; D remains unclear. The CDR3 has 16 residues. Trimming took off 1 base at V and 0 bases at J, with 12 bases between the two ends. The germline V gene has CDR1 LGHNA and CDR2 YSLEER. CDR3 in DNA: TGCGCCAGCAGCCAAGGAGAATTAAGGGTGAACACTGAAGCTTTCTTT. This translates into CASSQGELRVNTEAFF.

This clonotype was seen a few times. The rearrangement uses TRBV6-1 and TRBJ1-6, with a weak D call TRBD1 (5 bases). Germline CDR1 and CDR2: MNHNS and SASEGT. The CDR3 loop spans 17 amino acids. V gave up 5 bases and J gave up 0 bases, with 14 bases separating them. CDR3 bases: TGTGCCAGCAGTACGGGGACGGAGAGCTCCTATAATTCACCCCTCCACTTT. Protein: CASSTGTESSYNSPLHF.

This clonotype showed up many times. The CDR3 protein is CASSADRDNEQFF. The CDR3 DNA reads TGTGCCAGCAGCGCGGACAGGGACAATGAGCAGTTCTTC. The V gene is TRBV11-3, the J gene TRBJ2-1, with 8 bases lining up with TRBD1. V shed 5 bases, J shed 5 bases, and the junction held 2 bases outside the gene matches. The germline CDR1 and CDR2 sequences are SGHNT and YENEEA. This CDR3 is built from 13 residues.

This chain uses TRBV28 with TRBJ1-1; a possible D gene is TRBD1 (6 bases). The germline V and J ends were trimmed by 7 bases and 4 bases, with 16 bases remaining between them. Germline V gene sequence: CDR1 MDHEN, CDR2 SYDVKM. This CDR3 comprises 14 residues. CDR3 residues: CASTPTTTGTEAFF. CDR3 nucleotide sequence: TGTGCCAGCACCCCGACAACGACAGGCACTGAAGCTTTCTTT.

There are many counts of this clonotype. The rearrangement joins TRBV18 to TRBJ2-3; 9 bases agree with TRBD2. The junction had 8 bases not matched to a gene; V was cut back by 2 bases and J by 5 bases. Germline V gene sequence: CDR1 KGHSH, CDR2 LQKENI. The CDR3 is 16 amino acids. In DNA form, the CDR3 reads TGTGCCAGCTCACCAATGGAGCGGGGGGCTAAAGATACGCAGTATTTT. Amino acid sequence: CASSPMERGAKDTQYF.

Many counts were recorded for this clonotype. This sequence joins TRBV19 and TRBJ2-1; 13 bases line up with TRBD2. Germline CDR1 and CDR2: LNHDA and SQIVND (reference sequence). V trimming: 3 bases; J trimming: 8 bases; junction bases outside the gene matches: 4. The CDR3 contains 15 residues. In DNA, the CDR3 is TGTGCCAGTAGTATCACTAGCGGGGGGGCCTATGAGCAGTTCTTC. This encodes CASSITSGGAYEQFF. Full variable domain (remainder filled in from reference TRBV19 and TRBJ2-1): DGGITQSPKYLFRKEGQNVTLSCEQNLNHDAMYWYRQDPGQGLRLIYYSQIVNDFQKGDIAEGYSVSREKKESFPLTVTSAQKNPTAFYLCASSITSGGAYEQFFGPGTRLTVL.

This clonotype occurred many times. The V and J genes are TRBV12-3 or TRBV12-4 and TRBJ2-2, with D unresolved. Trimming removed 8 bases from V and 1 base from J, with 17 bases in between. The CDR3 has 16 amino acids. The CDR3 DNA is TGTGCCAGCCACCGGGCACGGGCCTTGAACACCGGGGAGCTGTTTTTT. Encoded protein: CASHRARALNTGELFF.

The chain has TRBV5-6 and TRBJ2-1; weak D call: TRBD2 (7 bases). V was cut by 4 bases and J by 8 bases, with 19 bases left in between. CDR1 SGHDT and CDR2 YYEEEE come from the germline V gene. The CDR3 is 15 residues long. This chain's CDR3 is CASSGEGQEIDEQFF. Written as DNA, the CDR3 is TGTGCCAGCAGCGGGGAGGGACAAGAAATTGATGAGCAGTTCTTC.

This clonotype has at least ten counts. This chain joins TRBV5-1 and TRBJ2-7; D could derive from TRBD1 or TRBD2 (7 bases each). The CDR3 spans 15 residues. The germline gives CDR1 SGHRS, CDR2 YFSETQ. The V gene lost 4 bases and the J gene lost 1 base, with 15 bases spanning the gap. The CDR3 DNA reads as TGCGCCAGCAGCCCCCAGGGGGGGCATTCCTACGAGCAGTACTTC. It encodes CASSPQGGHSYEQYF.

The chain is built from TRBV6-9 and TRBJ1-2, with D possibly being TRBD1 (6 bases). V lost 3 bases, J lost 4 bases, and 12 bases lay in between. The CDR3 sequence is 14 residues long. Germline assignment: CDR1 MNHGY and CDR2 SVAAGI. CDR3 DNA sequence: TGTGCCAGCAGTTACCGACGGGGGCTCTATGGCTACACCTTC. Its translation is CASSYRRGLYGYTF.

This clonotype was counted many times. The V call is TRBV27, the J call TRBJ2-7, with 8 bases that match TRBD1. Germline V CDR1 and CDR2: MNHEY, SMNVEV (reference sequence). CDR3 length equals 16 residues. After removal of 6 bases from V and 2 bases from J, the junction contained 12 bases not matched to a gene. DNA for the CDR3: TGTGCCAGCAGCCGGAGCCGGGACAGGCCCCCCTACGAGCAGTACTTC. Translation: CASSRSRDRPPYEQYF.

There are a few counts of this clonotype. This chain joins TRBV4-3 and TRBJ1-1; possibly TRBD1 for D (6 bases). The V end was cut by 2 bases, the J end by 6 bases, with 13 bases between. Germline V lookup: CDR1 LGHNA, CDR2 YSLEER. The CDR3 length is 14 residues. CDR3 nucleotides: TGCGCCAGCAGCCAATACAGGGCTCGGCCTGAAGCTTTCTTT. This gives the protein CASSQYRARPEAFF.

The sample holds many counts of this clonotype. The V gene is TRBV6-2 or TRBV6-3, the J gene TRBJ1-2, with a possible D match to TRBD1 (6 bases). Trimming removed 5 bases from V and 8 bases from J, with 18 bases in between. The CDR3 extends over 14 amino acids. CDR1 and CDR2 from the germline V gene are MNHEY and SVGEGT. DNA of the CDR3: TGTGCCAGCAGTCATGGGCAGGGGATTGGAGGCTACACCTTC. It yields the protein CASSHGQGIGGYTF.

In its sample, this clonotype was seen many times. The chain uses TRBV19 and TRBJ1-1; no definite D call. V was pared by 3 bases and J by 5 bases, with 7 bases between. CDR1 LNHDA and CDR2 SQIVND come from the germline V gene (reference sequence). The CDR3 is 12 residues long. The CDR3 loop reads CASSIGLTEAFF. Written as DNA, the CDR3 is TGTGCCAGTAGTATTGGGTTGACTGAAGCTTTCTTT.

This clonotype was counted ten times or more. V usage is TRBV6-1 and J usage is TRBJ2-1, with D unresolved. Between the trimmed V and J ends, which lost 2 bases and 8 bases, there was a span of 16 bases. The CDR3 has 15 amino acids. CDR1 is MNHNS, CDR2 SASEGT, per germline. The DNA of the CDR3 is TGTGCCAGCAGTGAAATAGCACAGAATATCGATGAGCAGTTCTTC. This codes for CASSEIAQNIDEQFF.